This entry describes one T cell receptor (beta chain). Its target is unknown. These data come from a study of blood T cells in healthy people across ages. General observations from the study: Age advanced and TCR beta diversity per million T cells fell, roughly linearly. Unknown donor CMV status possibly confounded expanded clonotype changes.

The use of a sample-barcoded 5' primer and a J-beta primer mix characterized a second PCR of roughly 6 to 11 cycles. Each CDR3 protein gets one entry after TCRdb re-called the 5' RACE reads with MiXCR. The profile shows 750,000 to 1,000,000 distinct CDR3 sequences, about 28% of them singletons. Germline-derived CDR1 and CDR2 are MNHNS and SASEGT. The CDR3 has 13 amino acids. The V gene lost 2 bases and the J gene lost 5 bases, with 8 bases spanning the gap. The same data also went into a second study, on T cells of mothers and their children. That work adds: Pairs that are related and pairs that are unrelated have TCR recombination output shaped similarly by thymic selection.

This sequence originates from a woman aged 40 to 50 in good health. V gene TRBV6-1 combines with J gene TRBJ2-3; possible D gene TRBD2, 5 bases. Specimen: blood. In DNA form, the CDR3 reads TGTGCCAGCAGTGAATCTAGCCTAGATACGCAGTATTTT. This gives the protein CASSESSLDTQYF.